This TCR beta chain was sequenced in a study of OX40 agonist ivuxolimab in advanced cancers. Only in-frame clones appear in the TCRdb table, and some are missing; sequencing was by immunoSEQ multiplex PCR. The sample records tens of thousands of clones, about 90% being singletons. Trimming removed 4 bases from V and 8 bases from J, with 14 bases in between. Per germline, CDR1 GTSNPN and CDR2 SVGIG (reference sequence). CDR3 length: 12 residues. The specimen comprised CD4+ or CD8+ T cells sorted from blood, sampled in a trial of the OX40 agonist ivuxolimab. The sequence derives from an adult with an advanced solid tumor such as melanoma, head and neck, liver or kidney cancer. J is TRBJ1-1 and V is TRBV30, with D unresolved. This CDR3 reads CAWNPRDGEAFF. In nucleotides, the CDR3 is TGTGCCTGGAACCCTCGAGACGGGGAAGCTTTCTTT.